This T cell receptor (beta chain) emerged from a study of technical replicates of blood from a few donors. The length of the CDR3 is 14 residues. Germline-derived CDR1 and CDR2 are WSHSY and SAAADI. The ends lost 3 bases at V and 3 bases at J; junction bases unmatched: 4. The method was immunoSEQ multiplex PCR; TCRdb's version includes in-frame clones alone and lacks a portion of them. Here the sample spans tens of thousands of clones, roughly 93% being singletons. Material for sequencing was T cells isolated from PBMCs. The gene calls are TRBV10-2 and TRBJ2-7; 8 nucleotides line up with TRBD2. This sequence was found in a human donor in good health. The CDR3 loop is CASSDPGGIYEQYF. The CDR3 DNA follows: TGCGCCAGCAGTGACCCGGGGGGGATCTACGAGCAGTACTTC.